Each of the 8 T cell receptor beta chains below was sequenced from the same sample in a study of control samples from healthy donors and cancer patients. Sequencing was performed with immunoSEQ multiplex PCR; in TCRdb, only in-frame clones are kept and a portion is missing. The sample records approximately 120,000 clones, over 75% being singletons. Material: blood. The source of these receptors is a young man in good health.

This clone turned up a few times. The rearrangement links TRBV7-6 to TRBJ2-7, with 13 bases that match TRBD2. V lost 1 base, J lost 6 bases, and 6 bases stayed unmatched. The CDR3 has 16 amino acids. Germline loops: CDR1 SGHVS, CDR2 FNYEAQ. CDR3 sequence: CASSLDTSGRGLEQYF. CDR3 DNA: TGTGCCAGCAGCTTAGACACTAGCGGGAGGGGGCTCGAGCAGTACTTC. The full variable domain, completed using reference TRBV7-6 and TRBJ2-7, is GAGVSQSPRYKVTKRGQDVALRCDPISGHVSLYWYRQALGQGPEFLTYFNYEAQQDKSGLPNDRFSAERPEGSISTLTIQRTEQRDSAMYRCASSLDTSGRGLEQYFGPGTRLTVT.

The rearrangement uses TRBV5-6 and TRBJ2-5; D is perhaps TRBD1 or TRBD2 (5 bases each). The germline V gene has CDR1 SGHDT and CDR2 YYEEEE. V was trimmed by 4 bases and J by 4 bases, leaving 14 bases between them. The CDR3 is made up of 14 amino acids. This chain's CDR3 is CASSVGTGGETQYF. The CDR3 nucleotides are TGTGCCAGCAGCGTAGGGACGGGCGGAGAGACCCAGTACTTC.

CDR3 amino acids: CASSFLRTGGNGELFF. CDR3 bases: TGCGCCAGCAGCTTCCTGAGGACAGGAGGAAACGGGGAGCTGTTTTTT. This rearrangement joins TRBV5-1 to TRBJ2-2, with 7 bases fitting TRBD1. Germline V gene lookup returns CDR1 SGHRS and CDR2 YFSETQ. Trimming at V came to 2 bases and at J to 7 bases, leaving 11 bases not matched to a gene. The CDR3 consists of 16 residues.

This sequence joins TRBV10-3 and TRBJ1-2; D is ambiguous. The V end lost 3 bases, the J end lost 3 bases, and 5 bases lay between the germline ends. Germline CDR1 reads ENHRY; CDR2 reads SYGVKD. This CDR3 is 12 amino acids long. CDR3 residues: CAISDLDYGYTF. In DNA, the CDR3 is TGTGCCATCAGTGATTTGGACTATGGCTACACCTTC.

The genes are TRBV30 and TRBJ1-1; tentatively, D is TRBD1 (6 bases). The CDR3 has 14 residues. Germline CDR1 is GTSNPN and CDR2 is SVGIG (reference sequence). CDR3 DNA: TGTGCTAGCCATTGGGGGGCGTTAGGTACTGAAGCTTTCTTT. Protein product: CASHWGALGTEAFF.

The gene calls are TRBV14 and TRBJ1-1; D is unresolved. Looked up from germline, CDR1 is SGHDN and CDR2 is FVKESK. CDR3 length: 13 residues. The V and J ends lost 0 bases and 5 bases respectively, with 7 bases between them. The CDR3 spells CASSQDQRTEAFF. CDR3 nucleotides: TGTGCCAGCAGCCAAGATCAACGGACTGAAGCTTTCTTT.

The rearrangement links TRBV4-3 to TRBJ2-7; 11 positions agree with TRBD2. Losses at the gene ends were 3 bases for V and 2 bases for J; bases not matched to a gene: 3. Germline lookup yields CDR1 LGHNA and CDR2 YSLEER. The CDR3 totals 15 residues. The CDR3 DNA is TGCGCCAGCAGCCAGGGGACTAGCGGTGCCTACGAGCAGTACTTC. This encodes CASSQGTSGAYEQYF.

The CDR3 region is CASSPETSGIRNEQFF. CDR3 in DNA: TGTGCCAGCTCACCCGAGACTAGCGGGATTAGGAATGAGCAGTTCTTC. The chain employs TRBV18 and TRBJ2-1, with 11 nucleotides matching TRBD2. Germline V gene data show CDR1 as KGHSH and CDR2 as LQKENI. The J segment lost 7 bases and the V segment lost 3 bases, leaving 8 bases of the junction unmatched. This CDR3 is built from 16 residues.